This is a list of T cell receptor beta chains from one sample in a study of blood T cell repertoires in COVID-19. The assay was immunoSEQ multiplex PCR, and TCRdb's table has in-frame clones only and misses some. The table lists fewer than 400,000 clones, around 85% of them singletons. Sequencing input: peripheral blood. The receptors derive from a woman between 18 and 29 years old with acute or convalescent COVID-19. Each CDR3 is given with its conserved first and last residue. D genes are given only for firm matches. Clone size is given for some rows only: seen once, a few or many times, or a class if the clone is expanded.

cdr3_nt | cdr3_aa | j_call | clone_size | d_call | v_call
TGTGCCAGCAGGGCCTGGGCCAAAAACATTCAGTACTTC | CASRAWAKNIQYF | TRBJ2-4 | NA | NA | TRBV12-3/TRBV12-4
TGCGCCAGCAGCCTAGCCGGGACTAGGGAAGAGACCCAGTACTTC | CASSLAGTREETQYF | TRBJ2-5 | NA | TRBD2 | TRBV4-1
TGTGCCAGCAGCCCCAGATCGTACCAAGAGACCCAGTACTTC | CASSPRSYQETQYF | TRBJ2-5 | NA | NA | TRBV5-4
TGTGCCAGCAGTGAAGCGCACAGGTTTACGGATGGCTACACCTTC | CASSEAHRFTDGYTF | TRBJ1-2 | NA | NA | TRBV6-1
TGTGCCAGCAGCGTACAGGGGTCTTTTGGCTACACCTTC | CASSVQGSFGYTF | TRBJ1-2 | NA | NA | TRBV9
TGTGCCAGCAGACAGTATAGCAATCAGCCCCAGCATTTT | CASRQYSNQPQHF | TRBJ1-5 | few | NA | TRBV6-5
TGTGCCAGCAGCCAAGGGACAGGGGGCGTAAAACTGTTTTTT | CASSQGTGGVKLFF | TRBJ1-4 | NA | TRBD1 | TRBV3-1/TRBV3-2
TGTGCCAGCAGAAAGGACAGCAATTTCTATGGCTACACCTTC | CASRKDSNFYGYTF | TRBJ1-2 | NA | NA | TRBV6-5
TGTGCCAGCAGTTACTCGAAACAGGACGCTTACAATGAGCAGTTCTTC | CASSYSKQDAYNEQFF | TRBJ2-1 | once | NA | TRBV6-5
TGCGCCAGCAGCTTGGAGTGGGGATCAGGACTTCCCCGGTTTTTT | CASSLEWGSGLPRFF | TRBJ1-4 | NA | NA | TRBV5-1
TGTGCCAGTAGTCCACGGCCCAAAGGAGGCAATCAGCCCCAGCATTTT | CASSPRPKGGNQPQHF | TRBJ1-5 | NA | NA | TRBV19
TGCAGCGTTGAAAGGGGATATGAAGCTTTCTTT | CSVERGYEAFF | TRBJ1-1 | NA | NA | TRBV29-1
TGTGCCAGCAGCTTAATAGCGGGTGCTTACGAGCAGTACTTC | CASSLIAGAYEQYF | TRBJ2-7 | NA | TRBD2 | TRBV7-9
TGTGCCAGCAGCGTAGGGGGGACTAGCGGGTTGAATGAGCAGTTCTTC | CASSVGGTSGLNEQFF | TRBJ2-1 | NA | TRBD2 | TRBV9
TGTGCCAGCAGCCAAGTCCGGGGGAACACCATATATTTT | CASSQVRGNTIYF | TRBJ1-3 | NA | NA | TRBV3-1/TRBV3-2
TGTGCCAGCAGCAAGGCCGGGACTCTGTCCTCCGAGCAGTACTTC | CASSKAGTLSSEQYF | TRBJ2-7 | NA | NA | TRBV21-1